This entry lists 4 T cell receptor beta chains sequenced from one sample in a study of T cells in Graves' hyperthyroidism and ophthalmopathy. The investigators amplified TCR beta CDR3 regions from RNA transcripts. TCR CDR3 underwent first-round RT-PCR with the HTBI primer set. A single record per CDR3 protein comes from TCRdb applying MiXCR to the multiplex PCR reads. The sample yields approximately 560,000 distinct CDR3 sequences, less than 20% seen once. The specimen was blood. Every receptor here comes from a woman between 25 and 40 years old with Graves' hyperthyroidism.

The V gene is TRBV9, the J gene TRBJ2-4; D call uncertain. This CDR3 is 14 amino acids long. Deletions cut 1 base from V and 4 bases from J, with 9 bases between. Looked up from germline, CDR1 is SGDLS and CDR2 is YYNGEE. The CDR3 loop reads CASSVRVRKNIQYF. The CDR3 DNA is TGTGCCAGCAGCGTACGGGTGAGGAAAAACATTCAGTACTTC.

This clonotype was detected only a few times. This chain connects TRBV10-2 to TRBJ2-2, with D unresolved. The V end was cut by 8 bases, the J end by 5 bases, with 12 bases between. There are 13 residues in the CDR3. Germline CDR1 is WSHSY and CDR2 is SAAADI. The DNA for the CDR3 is TGCGCCAGCGCACCACAGCCGACCGGGGAGCTGTTTTTT. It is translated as CASAPQPTGELFF.

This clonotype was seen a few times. CDR3 DNA sequence: TGCGCCAGCTGGGGGACATCTACTAAAAACATTCAGTACTTC. Its translation: CASWGTSTKNIQYF. V and J are TRBV10-2 and TRBJ2-4; D perhaps matches TRBD1 (6 bases). V was pared by 8 bases and J by 4 bases, with 15 bases between. The CDR3 sequence is 14 residues long. The germline V gene has CDR1 WSHSY and CDR2 SAAADI.

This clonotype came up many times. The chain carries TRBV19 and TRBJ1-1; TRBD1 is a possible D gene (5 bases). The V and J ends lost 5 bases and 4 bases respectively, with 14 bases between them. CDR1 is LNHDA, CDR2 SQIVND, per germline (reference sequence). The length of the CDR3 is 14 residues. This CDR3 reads CASSAYGGSTEAFF. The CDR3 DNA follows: TGTGCCAGTAGTGCCTACGGGGGTAGCACTGAAGCTTTCTTT.